A single sample is the source of the 16 T cell receptor beta chains below, sequenced in a study of blood T cell repertoires in COVID-19. Libraries were prepared by immunoSEQ multiplex PCR; TCRdb keeps only in-frame clonotypes and omits some of them. This repertoire shows roughly 120,000 clones, more than 75% found once; its top ten account for 3% to 4%. Sequencing used peripheral blood. These receptors were taken from a man aged 45-60 years with active COVID-19.

The CDR3 region has the DNA TGTGCCATCAGTGAGTCGGAGGGGGCGGGCTACGAGCAGTACTTC. Its protein is CAISESEGAGYEQYF. The gene calls are TRBV10-3 and TRBJ2-7; tentatively, D is TRBD1 (7 bases). Germline CDR1 reads ENHRY; CDR2 reads SYGVKD. The CDR3 is 15 residues long. Between the trimmed V and J ends, which lost 0 bases and 3 bases, there was a span of 12 bases.

The V call is TRBV7-3, the J call TRBJ2-5, with D possibly being TRBD2 (6 bases). Germline V gene sequence: CDR1 SGHTA, CDR2 FQGTGA. This CDR3 comprises 15 residues. V shed 5 bases and J shed 5 bases, with 18 bases lying between them. DNA for the CDR3: TGTGCCAGCAGCGTAGGGACTGCCAGCCGGGAGACCCAGTACTTC. Encoded protein: CASSVGTASRETQYF.

This clone has a single count. The chain carries TRBV15 and TRBJ1-2, with TRBD1 matching over 10 bases. The length of the CDR3 is 14 residues. Germline V gives CDR1 LNHNV, CDR2 YYDKDF (reference sequence). The trim removed 0 bases at V and 8 bases at J, leaving 3 bases unmatched. CDR3: CATSREDRGGGYTF. The CDR3 coding sequence is TGTGCCACCAGCAGAGAGGACAGGGGGGGAGGCTACACCTTC.

The chain carries TRBV5-8 and TRBJ2-2; D remains ambiguous. Trimming removed 7 bases at V and 6 bases at J, with 19 bases between. CDR1 is SGHTS and CDR2 is YDEGEE in the germline V gene. The CDR3 sequence is 15 residues long. The CDR3 reads CASPLLGFFAGELFF. The CDR3 DNA is TGTGCCAGCCCGTTGTTGGGCTTTTTCGCCGGGGAGCTGTTTTTT.

The rearrangement uses TRBV5-1 and TRBJ2-5, with 7 bases matching TRBD2. The CDR3 is 16 residues long. V lost 0 bases to trimming and J lost 5 bases; unmatched junction nucleotides: 10. CDR1 and CDR2 from the germline V gene are SGHRS and YFSETQ. CDR3 sequence reads: CASSLAGAGARETQYF. The CDR3 coding sequence is TGCGCCAGCAGCTTGGCCGGTGCGGGAGCGCGGGAGACCCAGTACTTC. Full variable domain (outside the CDR3, taken from reference TRBV5-1 and TRBJ2-5): KAGVTQTPRYLIKTRGQQVTLSCSPISGHRSVSWYQQTPGQGLQFLFEYFSETQRNKGNFPGRFSGRQFSNSRSEMNVSTLELGDSALYLCASSLAGAGARETQYFGPGTRLLVL.

This chain joins TRBV27 and TRBJ2-5; 7 nucleotides match TRBD1. CDR1 is MNHEY and CDR2 is SMNVEV in the germline V gene (reference sequence). The J segment lost 4 bases and the V segment lost 5 bases, leaving 10 bases of the junction unmatched. This CDR3 is built from 15 residues. The CDR3 nucleotides are TGTGCCAGCAGTCCTCGGACAGGCGGAGTAGAGACCCAGTACTTC. Translating it yields CASSPRTGGVETQYF.

This chain uses TRBV28 with TRBJ1-2; D gene ambiguous. Between the trimmed V and J ends, which lost 5 bases and 2 bases, there was a span of 3 bases. The CDR3 totals 11 residues. Germline loops: CDR1 MDHEN, CDR2 SYDVKM. The CDR3 coding sequence is TGTGCCAGCAGTCAAAACTATGGCTACACCTTC. Amino acid sequence: CASSQNYGYTF.

The chain combines TRBV10-2 with TRBJ2-2; tentative D call: TRBD2 (6 bases). The germline V gene encodes CDR1 WSHSY and CDR2 SAAADI. The CDR3 has 11 residues. Between the trimmed V and J ends, which lost 7 bases and 6 bases, there was a span of 6 bases. For the CDR3, the DNA is TGCGCCAGCACGGGAGCCGGGGAGCTGTTTTTT. It is translated as CASTGAGELFF.

DNA for the CDR3: TGTGCCAGCTCACCTTATAGCGGGGGTGAATACGAGCAGTACTTC. It yields the protein CASSPYSGGEYEQYF. The chain employs TRBV18 and TRBJ2-7; TRBD2 matches 9 bases. Germline trimming cut 3 bases from V and 4 bases from J; bases unmatched to any gene: 7. Germline lookup yields CDR1 KGHSH and CDR2 LQKENI. The CDR3 totals 15 residues.

This clone appeared a single time. V usage is TRBV11-2 and J usage is TRBJ1-6; TRBD1 might be the D (5 bases). The V end lost 5 bases, the J end lost 9 bases, and 14 bases lay between the germline ends. The length of the CDR3 is 14 residues. Germline CDR1 and CDR2: SGHAT and FQNNGV. CDR3 region: CASSRSQGSSPLHF. The CDR3 nucleotides are TGTGCCAGCAGCCGAAGTCAGGGAAGTTCACCCCTCCACTTT.

The CDR3 DNA is TGTGCCAGCAGCATACTATCAGGGGGCTACGAGCAGTACGTC. This sequence encodes CASSILSGGYEQYV. This chain uses TRBV21-1 with TRBJ2-7; the table names TRBD1, a call not compared with the DNA. TRBV21-1 is given as a pseudogene. CDR3 length: 14 residues.

The chain links TRBV7-2 to TRBJ1-4; TRBD1 matches 7 bases. The V gene's germline CDR1 is SGHTA and CDR2 FQGNSA. This CDR3 is 14 amino acids long. Trimming took 5 bases from V and 8 from J; bases not matched to a gene: 8. In DNA form, the CDR3 reads TGTGCCAGCAGCATCCCACAGGGGCAGGAAAAACTGTTTTTT. Translated: CASSIPQGQEKLFF.

The chain is built from TRBV11-3 and TRBJ2-7; no clear D gene. V gave up 3 bases and J gave up 1 base, with 16 bases separating them. The CDR3 consists of 16 residues. Germline values: CDR1 SGHNT, CDR2 YENEEA. This CDR3 is CASSFRGPNPSYEQYV. In DNA form, the CDR3 reads TGTGCCAGCAGCTTTCGAGGTCCTAACCCATCCTACGAGCAGTACGTC.

V usage is TRBV7-9 and J usage is TRBJ1-2, with 7 nucleotides matching TRBD1. Germline values: CDR1 SEHNR, CDR2 FQNEAQ (reference sequence). The CDR3 totals 13 residues. The ends lost 0 bases at V and 7 bases at J; junction bases unmatched: 2. CDR3 sequence (DNA): TGTGCCAGCAGCTTAGCGGCAGGGGGTGGCTACACCTTC. It translates to CASSLAAGGGYTF.

The rearrangement joins TRBV5-1 to TRBJ2-3, with TRBD2 as a possible D gene (6 bases). Germline V CDR1 and CDR2: SGHRS, YFSETQ. This CDR3 has 17 residues. V was cut by 2 bases and J by 2 bases, with 18 bases left in between. CDR3 sequence: CASSFGLEGGATDTQYF. The DNA for the CDR3 is TGCGCCAGCAGCTTCGGGCTAGAGGGAGGAGCCACAGATACGCAGTATTTT.

This clone was seen a handful of times. The chain links TRBV5-3 to TRBJ1-2; 8 bases agree with TRBD1. TRBV5-3 is marked as an open reading frame, function uncertain. After removal of 4 bases from V and 2 bases from J, the junction contained 10 bases not matched to a gene. The CDR3 runs to 16 residues. Here the CDR3 DNA reads TGTGCCAGAAGCACAGTACCGGGACAGGAGAACTATGGCTACACCTTC. Amino acid sequence: CARSTVPGQENYGYTF.